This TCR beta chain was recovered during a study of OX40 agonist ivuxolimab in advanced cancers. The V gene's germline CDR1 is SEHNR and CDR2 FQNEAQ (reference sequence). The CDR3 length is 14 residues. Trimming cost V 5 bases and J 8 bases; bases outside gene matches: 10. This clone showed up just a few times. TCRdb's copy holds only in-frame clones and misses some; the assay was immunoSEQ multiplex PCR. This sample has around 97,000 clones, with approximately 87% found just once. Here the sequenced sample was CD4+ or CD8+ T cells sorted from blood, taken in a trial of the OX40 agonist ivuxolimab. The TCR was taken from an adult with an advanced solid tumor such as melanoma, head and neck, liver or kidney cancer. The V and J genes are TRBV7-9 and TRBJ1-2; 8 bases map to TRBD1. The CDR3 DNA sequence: TGTGCCAGCAGCCTTGGACAGGGTTTAGGAGGCTACACCTTC. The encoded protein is CASSLGQGLGGYTF.